The 14 T cell receptor beta chains presented below share a single source sample, sequenced in a study of blood T cell repertoires in COVID-19. Method: immunoSEQ multiplex PCR; TCRdb's copy keeps in-frame clones and lacks some. The data show approximately 250,000 clones, approximately 84% seen once. The material sequenced was peripheral blood. The receptors derive from a man between 35 and 55 years old with acute or convalescent COVID-19.

This clone was seen a single time. The chain uses TRBV30 and TRBJ1-2, with no clear D. This CDR3 is 21 amino acids long. V lost 1 base to trimming and J lost 1 base, with 31 bases between them. Looked up from germline, CDR1 is GTSNPN and CDR2 is SVGIG (reference sequence). The CDR3 is CAWSALPGRPAGIGDNYGYTF. CDR3 nucleotides: TGTGCCTGGAGTGCCCTCCCGGGCAGGCCCGCCGGGATCGGGGATAACTATGGCTACACCTTC.

The chain uses TRBV3-1 (or the pseudogene TRBV3-2) and TRBJ1-4; the match to TRBD1 covers 8 bases. The CDR3 has 18 amino acids. Trimming cost V 4 bases and J 4 bases; bases outside gene matches: 14. The germline gives CDR1 LGHDT, CDR2 YNNKEL (reference sequence). The CDR3, as DNA: TGTGCCAGCAGCCCGCTTCCCGGGACAGGCAAGGATAATGAAAAACTGTTTTTT. It is translated as CASSPLPGTGKDNEKLFF.

J is TRBJ1-2 and V is TRBV27; 11 bases match TRBD1. Germline V gene sequence: CDR1 MNHEY, CDR2 SMNVEV (reference sequence). V lost 5 bases to trimming and J lost 8 bases; unmatched junction nucleotides: 13. The CDR3 runs to 16 residues. The CDR3 coding sequence is TGTGCCAGCAGTCCCCGGACAGGGGGCGCCTCTGCAGGCTACACCTTC. Translated: CASSPRTGGASAGYTF.

The chain combines TRBV14 with TRBJ1-1; D remains unclear. Germline V gives CDR1 SGHDN, CDR2 FVKESK. The CDR3 extends over 11 amino acids. V was pared by 6 bases and J by 10 bases, with 12 bases between. The CDR3 region has the DNA TGTGCCAGCAGTCAGCGGGGTAGAGCTTTCTTT. Translation gives CASSQRGRAFF. The full variable domain, its missing parts supplied by reference TRBV14 and TRBJ1-1, is EAGVTQFPSHSVIEKGQTVTLRCDPISGHDNLYWYRRVMGKEIKFLLHFVKESKQDESGMPNNRFLAERTGGTYSTLKVQPAELEDSGVYFCASSQRGRAFFGQGTRLTVV.

This clone was seen more than once but under ten times. This chain uses TRBV5-1 with TRBJ1-1, with 8 nucleotides matching TRBD1. V gave up 6 bases and J gave up 3 bases; unmatched junction bases: 7. The CDR3 contains 14 residues. Looked up from germline, CDR1 is SGHRS and CDR2 is YFSETQ. CDR3: CASTVLTGDTEAFF. The CDR3 DNA reads as TGCGCCAGCACTGTTCTGACAGGGGACACTGAAGCTTTCTTT.

The chain employs TRBV5-5 and TRBJ2-1; D unresolved. Per germline, CDR1 SGHKS and CDR2 YYEKEE (reference sequence). This CDR3 has 12 amino acids. Trimming cost V 2 bases and J 4 bases, with 4 bases left between them. The CDR3 nucleotides read TGTGCCAGCAGCTTTGTATACAATGAGCAGTTCTTC. Translating it yields CASSFVYNEQFF.

V gene TRBV4-1 combines with J gene TRBJ1-2, with D unclear. The CDR3 runs 14 residues. Germline assignment: CDR1 MGHRA and CDR2 YSYEKL. The V and J ends lost 1 base and 2 bases respectively, with 8 bases between them. Here the CDR3 reads CASSQVLRNYGYTF. CDR3 DNA: TGCGCCAGCAGCCAAGTGCTACGGAACTATGGCTACACCTTC.

The gene calls are TRBV7-9 and TRBJ2-5; D not certain. V gave up 5 bases and J gave up 4 bases, with 14 bases separating them. This CDR3 has 14 amino acids. Germline CDR1 reads SEHNR; CDR2 reads FQNEAQ (reference sequence). The chain's CDR3 is CASSRDPTGETQYF. For the CDR3, the DNA is TGTGCCAGCAGCCGTGACCCGACGGGAGAGACCCAGTACTTC.

V is TRBV23-1 and J is TRBJ1-2, with 7 bases lining up with TRBD1. TRBV23-1 belongs to the ORF category, with a function that is uncertain. The CDR3 length is 17 residues. Losses at the gene ends were 0 bases for V and 4 bases for J; bases not matched to a gene: 11. CDR3 sequence: CASSQSWGQTQRYGYTF. The CDR3 DNA follows: TGCGCCAGCAGTCAATCCTGGGGACAGACTCAACGCTATGGCTACACCTTC.

The V call is TRBV4-1, the J call TRBJ1-5; 8 bases align to TRBD1. The CDR3 extends over 15 amino acids. V shed 2 bases and J 4 bases; nucleotides not matched to a gene: 4. CDR1 MGHRA and CDR2 YSYEKL come from the germline V gene. CDR3 protein: CASSQQTGENQPQHF. The CDR3 region has the DNA TGCGCCAGCAGCCAACAGACAGGGGAGAATCAGCCCCAGCATTTT.

This chain joins TRBV7-9 and TRBJ2-3, with D tentatively TRBD2 (5 bases). In germline, CDR1 is SEHNR, CDR2 FQNEAQ (reference sequence). The CDR3 runs to 17 residues. The germline V and J ends were trimmed by 3 bases and 2 bases, with 18 bases remaining between them. CDR3: CASSFGISVADTDTQYF. CDR3 DNA sequence: TGTGCCAGCAGCTTCGGGATCTCGGTTGCAGACACAGATACGCAGTATTTT.

The table lists this clone with a count of one. V and J are TRBV6-5 and TRBJ1-2; 9 bases map to TRBD1. Germline assignment: CDR1 MNHEY and CDR2 SVGAGI. The length of the CDR3 is 12 residues. The V and J ends lost 4 bases and 9 bases, in that order; junction bases with no gene match: 3. The CDR3 spells CASSSGQGSYTF. The CDR3 nucleotides are TGTGCCAGCAGTTCCGGACAGGGGAGCTACACCTTC.

V is TRBV5-6 and J is TRBJ1-2; 9 positions match TRBD1. V was pared by 1 base and J by 8 bases, with 12 bases of the junction left unmatched. This CDR3 has 16 amino acids. Germline lookup yields CDR1 SGHDT and CDR2 YYEEEE. CDR3 amino acids: CASSLWYPGQGMGYTF. The CDR3 DNA sequence: TGTGCCAGCAGCTTGTGGTACCCGGGACAGGGTATGGGCTACACCTTC.

The chain employs TRBV7-2 and TRBJ2-3, with D tentatively TRBD1 (5 bases). V dropped 5 bases and J dropped 4 bases, with 13 bases sitting between them. From germline, CDR1 is SGHTA and CDR2 FQGNSA. CDR3 size: 14 residues. As DNA, the CDR3 is TGTGCCAGCAGCACGAGACAGAACCCAGATACGCAGTATTTT. Amino acids: CASSTRQNPDTQYF.